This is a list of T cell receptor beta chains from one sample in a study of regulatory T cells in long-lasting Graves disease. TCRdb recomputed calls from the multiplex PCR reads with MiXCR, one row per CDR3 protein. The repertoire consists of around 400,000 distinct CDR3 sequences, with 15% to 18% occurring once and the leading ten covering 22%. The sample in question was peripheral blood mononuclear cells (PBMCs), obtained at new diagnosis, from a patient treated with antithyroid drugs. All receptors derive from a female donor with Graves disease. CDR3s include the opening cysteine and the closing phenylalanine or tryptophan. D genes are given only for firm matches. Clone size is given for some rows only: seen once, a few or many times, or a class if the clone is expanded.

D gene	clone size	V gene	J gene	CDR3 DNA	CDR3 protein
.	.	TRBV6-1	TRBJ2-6	TGTGCCAGCAGTAGCTACTCTGGGGCCAACGTCCTGACTTTC	CASSSYSGANVLTF
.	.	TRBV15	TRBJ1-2	TGTGCCACCAGCAGAGCCTCGCAGGGTGTCTATGGCTACACCTTC	CATSRASQGVYGYTF
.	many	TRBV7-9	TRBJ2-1	TGTGCCAGCAGCCTTAGACTAGAGCAGTTCTTC	CASSLRLEQFF
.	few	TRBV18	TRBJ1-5	TGTGCCAGCTCCCTTGAGGGGGGTGAGCCCCAGCATTTT	CASSLEGGEPQHF
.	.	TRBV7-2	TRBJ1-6	TGTGCCAGCAGCTTAGGGGGGGGCAAGTCACCCCTCCACTTT	CASSLGGGKSPLHF
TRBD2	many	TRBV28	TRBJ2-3	TGTGCCAGCAGCCTGACTAGCGGGGGCGGTACGCAGTATTTT	CASSLTSGGGTQYF
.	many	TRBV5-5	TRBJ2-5	TGTGCCAGCAGCTCAACAGGGATCGTTATGGAGACCCAGTACTTC	CASSSTGIVMETQYF
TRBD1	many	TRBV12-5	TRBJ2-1	TGTGCTAGTGGTCCCGGGACAGCGTATACATATGAGCAGTTCTTC	CASGPGTAYTYEQFF
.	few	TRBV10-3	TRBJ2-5	TGTGCCATCAGTGATTCCCCAAATACAGGGCGGATGGGGCGGGAGACCCAGTACTTC	CAISDSPNTGRMGRETQYF
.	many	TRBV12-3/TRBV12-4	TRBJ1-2	TGTGCCAGCAGTCTATGGGACGACTACACCTTC	CASSLWDDYTF
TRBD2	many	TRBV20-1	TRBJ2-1	TGCAGTGCTAGACTAGCGGGGGGGCCTCAGTTCTTC	CSARLAGGPQFF
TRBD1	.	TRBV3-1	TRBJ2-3	TGTGCCAGCAGCCGCAGGGACAGGGGGCGGACAGATACGCAGTATTTT	CASSRRDRGRTDTQYF
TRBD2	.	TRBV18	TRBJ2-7	TGTGCCAGCTCACCACCGGCGGGGGGCGCTTACGAGCAGTACTTC	CASSPPAGGAYEQYF
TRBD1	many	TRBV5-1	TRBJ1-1	TGCGCCAGCAGCTACAGGGGGCTGGGCACTGAAGCTTTCTTT	CASSYRGLGTEAFF
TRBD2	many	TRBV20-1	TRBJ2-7	TGCAGTGCTAGAGATTGGGCGGGGGGAAACTACGAGCAGTACTTC	CSARDWAGGNYEQYF
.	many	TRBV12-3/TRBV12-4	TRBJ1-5	TGTGCCAGCACCCCTGAGAGGGCTCAGCCCCAGCATTTT	CASTPERAQPQHF
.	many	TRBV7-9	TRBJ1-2	TGTGCCAGCAGCTTAAATGAGGCCTGGGGCTACACCTTC	CASSLNEAWGYTF
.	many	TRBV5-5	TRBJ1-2	TGTGCCAGCAGCTTCCCGAGGGGAGACTATGGCTACACCTTC	CASSFPRGDYGYTF
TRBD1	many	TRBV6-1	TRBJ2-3	TGTGCCAGCAGGGCCCGTAGGCAGGGGGTCACAGATACGCAGTATTTT	CASRARRQGVTDTQYF
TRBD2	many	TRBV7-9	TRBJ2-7	TGTGCCAGCAGCTTAAACGGGGGGGCGGGCGAGCAGTACTTC	CASSLNGGAGEQYF
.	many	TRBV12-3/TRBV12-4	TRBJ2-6	TGTGCCAGCATCGGGACCTCTGGGGCCAACGTCCTGACTTTC	CASIGTSGANVLTF
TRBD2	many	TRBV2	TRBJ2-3	TGTGCCAGCAGAGCGTCTAGCGGAAGCACAGATACGCAGTATTTT	CASRASSGSTDTQYF
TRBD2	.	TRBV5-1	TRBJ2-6	TGCGCCAGCAGCTCGGGGCGAGCGGGGGACTCTGGGGCCAACGTCCTGACTTTC	CASSSGRAGDSGANVLTF
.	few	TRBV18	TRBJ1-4	TGTGCCAGCTCCTTTCGATATGAAAAACTGTTTTTT	CASSFRYEKLFF
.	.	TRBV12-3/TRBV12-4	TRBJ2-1	TGTGCCAGCAGTCGAGTGGGTGTTGAGCAGTTCTTC	CASSRVGVEQFF